A selection of T cell receptor beta chains follows, all from one sample in a study of OX40 agonist ivuxolimab in advanced cancers. Data came from immunoSEQ multiplex PCR; TCRdb stores just in-frame clones and leaves some out. Among tens of thousands of clones listed, about nine tenths were seen once. The source material was CD4+ or CD8+ T cells sorted from blood, sampled in a trial of the OX40 agonist ivuxolimab. The source of these receptors is an adult with an advanced solid tumor such as melanoma, head and neck, liver or kidney cancer. Both conserved end residues are part of each CDR3. Fields, in order: D gene, J gene, clone size, V gene, CDR3 DNA, CDR3 protein. The D gene is left open where the match is weak. The size of a clone is reported for some rows only, either as once, few or many, or as a class for expanded clones.

TRBD1 | TRBJ2-2 | . | TRBV12-5 | TGTGCTAGTGGTTTGAGGACAGGGGGGATTGGGGAGCTGTTTTTT | CASGLRTGGIGELFF
. | TRBJ1-1 | . | TRBV7-6 | TGTGCCAGCAGCTTAAACAGGGAGGATGGGAACACTGAAGCTTTCTTT | CASSLNREDGNTEAFF
. | TRBJ2-2 | . | TRBV27 | TGTGCCAGCAGTTCCAAATTTGTCCCCCCCGGGGAGCTGTTTTTT | CASSSKFVPPGELFF
TRBD2 | TRBJ2-5 | . | TRBV7-9 | TGTGCCAGCAGCACCCGGGGGGGGGTCGAGACCCAGTACTTC | CASSTRGGVETQYF
TRBD2 | TRBJ2-7 | . | TRBV11-3 | TGTGCCAGCAGACCCGGAGGCGGGAGACTTCGCGAGCAGTACTTC | CASRPGGGRLREQYF
. | TRBJ1-4 | . | TRBV5-6 | TGTGCCAGCAGCCTCTTAGGTGAAAAACTAGAAAAACTGTTTTTT | CASSLLGEKLEKLFF
. | TRBJ2-5 | . | TRBV5-1 | TGCGCCAGCCGACGCCTGATTGCGGGGATACGAGGAGAGACCCAGTACTTC | CASRRLIAGIRGETQYF
TRBD1 | TRBJ2-1 | few | TRBV7-9 | TGTGCCAGCAGCTTAGCCGGACCAGGGGGTGAGCAGTTCTTC | CASSLAGPGGEQFF
. | TRBJ1-4 | . | TRBV29-1 | TGCAGCGTTTTGGGAGGCGGGGAAAAACTGTTTTTT | CSVLGGGEKLFF
. | TRBJ2-5 | . | TRBV27 | TGTGCCAGCAGTTTCCGGGCCCAAGAGACCCAGTACTTC | CASSFRAQETQYF
TRBD1 | TRBJ1-3 | once | TRBV6-5 | TGTGCCAGCAGCTACGGACAGGGGGCATTGGACACCATATATTTT | CASSYGQGALDTIYF
. | TRBJ2-3 | once | TRBV28 | TGTGCCAGCAGTTGGCGAGACACGCAGTATTTT | CASSWRDTQYF
TRBD1 | TRBJ2-5 | . | TRBV7-9 | TGTGCCAGCAGCGTACGGACAGGGTCGTGGTTAGAGACCCAGTACTTC | CASSVRTGSWLETQYF
TRBD2 | TRBJ2-5 | . | TRBV11-2 | TGTGCCAGCAGCCCAAGCTGGCCCAGCGGGGAGCCGGAGGAGACCCAGTACTTC | CASSPSWPSGEPEETQYF
. | TRBJ1-2 | . | TRBV29-1 | TGCAGCGTCCGTGAGGGGCTGCGTAACTATGGCTACACCTTC | CSVREGLRNYGYTF
TRBD2 | TRBJ2-1 | . | TRBV11-2 | TGTGCCAGCAGCTTGACTAGCGACCCATGGTCCCCCTACAGTGAGCAGTTCTTC | CASSLTSDPWSPYSEQFF
. | TRBJ1-4 | . | TRBV4-1 | TGCGCCAGCAGCCAGGATGTGGCCGGGGGCAGAGAAAAACTGTTTTTT | CASSQDVAGGREKLFF
TRBD1 | TRBJ2-1 | once | TRBV4-1 | TGCGCCAGCAGCCAACCGTCGGGACAGGGCCTCAACAATGAGCAGTTCTTC | CASSQPSGQGLNNEQFF
TRBD2 | TRBJ2-1 | . | TRBV7-9 | TGTGCCAGCAGCTTAACCATAGCGGGGGGCAAGTACAATGAGCAGTTCTTC | CASSLTIAGGKYNEQFF
. | TRBJ2-2 | . | TRBV7-6 | TGTGCCAGCAGCGCCAGGGCGAACACCGGGGAGCTGTTTTTT | CASSARANTGELFF
. | TRBJ1-6 | . | TRBV11-2 | TGTGCCAGCAGCTTAGAGGGACAAAGGGCCCTCCACTTT | CASSLEGQRALHF
. | TRBJ2-5 | . | TRBV14 | TGTGCCAGCAGCCAACTAGACTTACAAGAGACCCAGTACTTC | CASSQLDLQETQYF
. | TRBJ1-6 | . | TRBV7-2 | TGTGCCAGCAGCTTAGGGAGCTCCTATAATTCACCCCTCCACTTT | CASSLGSSYNSPLHF
. | TRBJ2-2 | . | TRBV9 | TGTGCCAGCAGCGTTCAGGGAACCGGGGAGCTGTTTTTT | CASSVQGTGELFF
. | TRBJ1-3 | . | TRBV7-9 | TGTGCCGGGGTCGCCGAGGGGCGCTCTGGAAACACCATATATTTT | CAGVAEGRSGNTIYF
. | TRBJ2-7 | . | TRBV6-6 | TGTGCCAGCAGCCACGGGGGCTACGAGCAGTACTTC | CASSHGGYEQYF
TRBD2 | TRBJ2-5 | once | TRBV27 | TGTGCCAGCAGCCCCGCCGAACTAGCGGCGGGAGGTGTGGAGACCCAGTACTTC | CASSPAELAAGGVETQYF
. | TRBJ2-3 | . | TRBV7-2 | TGTGCCATCGTCCGTGGGCCTCGTAACACAGATACGCAGTATTTT | CAIVRGPRNTDTQYF
. | TRBJ1-2 | . | TRBV30 | TGTGCCTGGAATGGGGACTTTAACTATGGCTACACCTTC | CAWNGDFNYGYTF
. | TRBJ1-1 | . | TRBV2 | TGTGCCATCAACCTACATGGAGTTGACACTGAAGCTTTCTTT | CAINLHGVDTEAFF
TRBD1 | TRBJ2-7 | few | TRBV5-1 | TGCGCCAGCAACGAGGGACAGGGAACTTACGAGCAGTACTTC | CASNEGQGTYEQYF
. | TRBJ1-4 | . | TRBV10-3 | TGTGCCATCAGTCTGGGCCTCTCTAATGAAAAACTGTTTTTT | CAISLGLSNEKLFF
TRBD1 | TRBJ1-1 | . | TRBV6-6 | TGTGCCAGCAGCTCGACAGGGAGGGACACTGAAGCTTTCTTT | CASSSTGRDTEAFF
. | TRBJ2-7 | . | TRBV29-1 | TGCAGCGTTGATCGCAGGGGCGCGGGATACGAGCAGTACTTC | CSVDRRGAGYEQYF
. | TRBJ2-5 | . | TRBV27 | TGTGCCAGCAGTTCCGGAAAAGCCGTGACCCAAGAGACCCAGTACTTC | CASSSGKAVTQETQYF